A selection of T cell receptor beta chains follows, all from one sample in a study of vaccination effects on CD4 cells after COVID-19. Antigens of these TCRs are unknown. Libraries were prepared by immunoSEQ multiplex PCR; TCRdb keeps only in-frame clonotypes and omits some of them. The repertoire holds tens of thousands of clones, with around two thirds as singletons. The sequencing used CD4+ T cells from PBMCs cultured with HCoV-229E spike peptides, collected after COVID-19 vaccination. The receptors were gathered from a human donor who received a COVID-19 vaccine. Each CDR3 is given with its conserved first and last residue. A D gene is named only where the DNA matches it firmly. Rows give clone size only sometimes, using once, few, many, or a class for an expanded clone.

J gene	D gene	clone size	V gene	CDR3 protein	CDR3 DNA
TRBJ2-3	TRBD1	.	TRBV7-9	CASSLTGSGDTQYF	TGTGCCAGCAGCCTGACAGGGTCTGGAGATACGCAGTATTTT
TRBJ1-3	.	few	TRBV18	CASSPLRSGENTIYF	TGTGCCAGCTCACCACTTCGGTCGGGGGAAAACACCATATATTTT
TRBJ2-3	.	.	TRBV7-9	CASSLSQPASTDTQYF	TGTGCCAGCAGCTTATCTCAGCCGGCCAGCACAGATACGCAGTATTTT
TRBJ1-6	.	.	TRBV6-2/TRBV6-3	CASSYTEAYNSPLHF	TGTGCCAGCAGTTACACAGAGGCCTATAATTCACCCCTCCACTTT
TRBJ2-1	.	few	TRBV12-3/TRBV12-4	CASSSELYVEQFF	TGTGCCAGCAGTTCCGAACTATATGTGGAGCAGTTCTTC
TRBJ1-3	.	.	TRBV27	CASSNHGRPGNTIYF	TGTGCCAGCAGCAATCACGGGCGACCTGGAAACACCATATATTTT
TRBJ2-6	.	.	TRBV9	CASSVRSTPPSGANVLTF	TGTGCCAGCAGCGTCCGGAGTACTCCTCCCTCTGGGGCCAACGTCCTGACTTTC
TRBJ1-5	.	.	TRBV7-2	CASSLGVGYSNQPQHF	TGTGCCAGCAGCTTAGGTGTCGGCTATAGCAATCAGCCCCAGCATTTT
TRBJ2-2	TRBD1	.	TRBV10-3	CAITGTADTGELFF	TGTGCCATTACCGGGACAGCGGACACCGGGGAGCTGTTTTTT
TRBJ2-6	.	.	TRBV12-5	CASGLVPDGRSGANVLTF	TGTGCTAGTGGTTTGGTACCGGACGGACGCTCTGGGGCCAACGTCCTGACTTTC
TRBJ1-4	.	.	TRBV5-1	CASSLRDFNEKLFF	TGCGCCAGCAGCCTCCGGGACTTCAATGAAAAACTGTTTTTT
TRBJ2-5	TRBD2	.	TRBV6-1	CASRVAGGLWETQYF	TGTGCCAGCAGGGTAGCGGGGGGCCTCTGGGAGACCCAGTACTTC
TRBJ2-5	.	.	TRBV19	CASSIVNREETQYF	TGTGCCAGTAGTATAGTAAACAGGGAAGAGACCCAGTACTTC
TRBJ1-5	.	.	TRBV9	CASSSGKGGRNQPQHF	TGTGCCAGCAGCTCAGGGAAGGGCGGTCGAAATCAGCCCCAGCATTTT
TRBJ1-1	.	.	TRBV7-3	CASSPGGAVEAFF	TGTGCCAGCAGCCCGGGGGGGGCGGTTGAAGCTTTCTTT
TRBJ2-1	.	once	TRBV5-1	CASSPRQAGLSSYNEQFF	TGCGCCAGCAGTCCGAGACAGGCCGGATTGAGCTCCTACAATGAGCAGTTCTTC
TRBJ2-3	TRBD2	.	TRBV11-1	CASSVWTSGGGDTQYF	TGTGCCAGCAGCGTCTGGACTAGCGGGGGGGGAGATACGCAGTATTTT
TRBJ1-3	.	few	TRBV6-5	CASSYSRSGTIYF	TGTGCCAGCAGTTACTCGAGGTCGGGCACCATATATTTT
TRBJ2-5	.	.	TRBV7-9	CASSLERLQETQYF	TGTGCCAGCAGCTTAGAAAGGTTACAAGAGACCCAGTACTTC
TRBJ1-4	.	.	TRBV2	CASSGRGPAKLFF	TGTGCCAGCAGTGGCAGGGGCCCTGCAAAACTGTTTTTT
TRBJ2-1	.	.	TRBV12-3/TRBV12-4	CASSLKVWNEQFF	TGTGCCAGCAGTTTAAAGGTATGGAATGAGCAGTTCTTC
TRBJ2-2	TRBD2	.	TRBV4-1	CASSQDPPSGGRGELFF	TGCGCCAGCAGCCAAGATCCCCCTAGCGGGGGGAGGGGGGAGCTGTTTTTT
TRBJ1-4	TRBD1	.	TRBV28	CASSPGGLVKLFF	TGTGCCAGCAGTCCAGGGGGCCTAGTAAAACTGTTTTTT
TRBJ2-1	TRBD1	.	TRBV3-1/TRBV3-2	CASSQTRQGRLGNEQFF	TGTGCCAGCAGCCAAACTCGACAGGGACGCTTGGGCAATGAGCAGTTCTTC
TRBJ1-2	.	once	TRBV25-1	CASSESWGDGYTF	TGTGCCAGCAGTGAATCGTGGGGGGATGGCTACACCTTC
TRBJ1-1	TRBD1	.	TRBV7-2	CASSFGQGLRNTEAFF	TGTGCCAGCAGCTTCGGACAGGGCTTGCGGAACACTGAAGCTTTCTTT
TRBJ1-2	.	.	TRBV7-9	CASSLSPNYGYTF	TGTGCCAGCAGCTTAAGTCCCAACTATGGCTACACCTTC
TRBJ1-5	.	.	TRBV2	CASQQPSRPQHF	TGTGCCAGCCAACAACCGTCCCGGCCCCAGCATTTT
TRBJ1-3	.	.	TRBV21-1	CASSKERRRAGNTIYF	TGTGCCAGCAGCAAAGAGCGTCGCAGGGCTGGAAACACCATATATTTT
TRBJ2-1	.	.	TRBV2	CASSERGAYNEQFF	TGTGCCAGCAGTGAACGTGGTGCCTACAATGAGCAGTTCTTC
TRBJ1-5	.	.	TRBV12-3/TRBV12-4	CASSPINHQPQHF	TGTGCCAGCAGTCCGATCAACCATCAGCCCCAGCATTTT
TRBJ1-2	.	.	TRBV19	CAAGPKPNYGYTF	TGTGCTGCGGGGCCGAAGCCTAACTATGGCTACACCTTC
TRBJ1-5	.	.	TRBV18	CASSPFDSSNQPQHF	TGTGCCAGCTCACCCTTCGACAGTAGCAATCAGCCCCAGCATTTT
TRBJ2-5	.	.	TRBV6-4	CASSDSMGETQYF	TGTGCCAGCAGTGACTCTATGGGAGAGACCCAGTACTTC
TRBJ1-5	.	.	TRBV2	CASNQDGYSNQPQHF	TGTGCCAGCAATCAGGACGGTTATAGCAATCAGCCCCAGCATTTT
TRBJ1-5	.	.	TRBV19	CASSRTHSNQPQHF	TGTGCCAGTAGTCGGACACACAGCAATCAGCCCCAGCATTTT
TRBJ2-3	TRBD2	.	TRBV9	CASSVELAGGISTDTQYF	TGTGCCAGCAGCGTAGAACTAGCGGGGGGGATAAGCACAGATACGCAGTATTTT
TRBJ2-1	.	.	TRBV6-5	CASSYSHGGGNNEQFF	TGTGCCAGCAGTTATTCCCACGGTGGGGGGAACAATGAGCAGTTCTTC
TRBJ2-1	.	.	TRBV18	CASSPDRQYNEQFF	TGTGCCAGCTCACCTGACAGACAGTACAATGAGCAGTTCTTC
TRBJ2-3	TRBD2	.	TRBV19	CASSIIAGGSYTQYF	TGTGCCAGTAGTATCATAGCGGGGGGATCATATACGCAGTATTTT
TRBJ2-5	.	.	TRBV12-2	CASPHRTGEETQYF	TGTGCAAGTCCCCACCGGACAGGGGAAGAGACCCAGTACTTC
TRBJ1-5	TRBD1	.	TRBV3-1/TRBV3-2	CASSQGQGGYQPQHF	TGTGCCAGCAGCCAAGGTCAGGGGGGATATCAGCCCCAGCATTTT
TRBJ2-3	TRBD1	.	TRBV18	CASSRRTGPGPDTQYF	TGTGCCAGCTCACGGAGGACAGGGCCCGGCCCAGATACGCAGTATTTT
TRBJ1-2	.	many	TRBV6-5	CASSSWGEKVGYTF	TGTGCCAGCAGTTCCTGGGGGGAAAAGGTTGGCTACACCTTC
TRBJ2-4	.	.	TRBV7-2	CASSLKGLAKNIQYF	TGTGCCAGCAGCTTGAAGGGGTTAGCCAAAAACATTCAGTACTTC
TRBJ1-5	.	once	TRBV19	CASSSQGSNQPQHF	TGTGCCAGTAGTTCACAGGGTAGCAATCAGCCCCAGCATTTT
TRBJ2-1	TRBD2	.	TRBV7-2	CASSWEGTSGGSNEQFF	TGTGCCAGCAGCTGGGAGGGGACTAGCGGGGGGAGCAATGAGCAGTTCTTC
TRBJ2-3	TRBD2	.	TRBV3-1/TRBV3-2	CASSLWRGGRDTQYF	TGTGCCAGCAGCCTTTGGCGGGGGGGACGAGATACGCAGTATTTT
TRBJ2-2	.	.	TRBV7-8	CASSAGRNTGELFF	TGTGCCAGCAGTGCCGGCCGGAACACCGGGGAGCTGTTTTTT